This paragraph covers one TCR beta chain sequence. Its antigen is as yet unknown. It was with 60 Vbeta and 13 Jbeta primers that the PCR ran. Some clones are missing from TCRdb's copy, which holds only in-frame ones; the method was immunoSEQ multiplex PCR. The sample lists about 130,000 clones, less than 80% occurring once. These data come from a study of cytomegalovirus exposure and HLA in healthy donors. Regarding the study as a whole: TCR beta chains numbering some 150 were designated cytomegalovirus-associated.

The V gene lost 0 bases and the J gene lost 1 base, with 3 bases spanning the gap. Germline CDR1 reads LNHDA; CDR2 reads SQIVND (reference sequence). This CDR3 comprises 13 residues. The V and J genes are TRBV19 and TRBJ2-5; no clear D. The receptor was isolated from a man aged 35-49 years in good health and CMV-seropositive. The source material was PBMCs. The DNA for the CDR3 is TGTGCCAGTAGTATAGACAGCCAAGAGACCCAGTACTTC. It translates to CASSIDSQETQYF.